This T cell receptor (beta chain) came from a study of T cell responses to AZD1222 COVID-19 vaccine. Concerning this clone: What it binds is unknown.

Profiled with immunoSEQ multiplex PCR; TCRdb holds only in-frame clones, not every one. The sample carries 200,000 to 250,000 clones, more than 85% recorded once. The germline gives CDR1 GTSNPN, CDR2 SVGIG (reference sequence). The V and J ends lost 2 bases and 1 base respectively, with 6 bases between them. The CDR3 is made up of 13 amino acids. Whole-study results and caveats: The sample set comprised mostly white British donors with more females, and clonal diversity was possibly underestimated. Among spike-specific TCRs, nearly half reportedly target unmutated variant regions. Repertoires in all cases were sampled only once the peak T cell response had passed.

Sequences were derived from peripheral blood, sampled on day 0 of MenACWY control vaccination. The chain combines TRBV30 with TRBJ1-5, with D tentatively TRBD1 (5 bases). The sequence was collected from an adult in good health. The CDR3 is CAWSRGSNQPQHF. CDR3 nucleotides: TGTGCCTGGAGTCGGGGGAGCAATCAGCCCCAGCATTTT.